This T cell receptor (beta chain) was sequenced in a study of shared clonotypes between healthy human individuals. Study-level results: Four donors had around 5% of their naive CD4 clonotypes in common. Only a few donors were included, so the genetic and exposure-history diversity represented was limited. Non-shared clonotypes displayed generation probabilities falling below those of clonotypes present in all four donors.

Investigators divided CD4+ cells into CD45RA+ naive and CD45RA-negative memory subsets. TCRdb's table, derived via immunoSEQ multiplex PCR, lists solely in-frame clones and lacks some. The repertoire has about 1.5 million clones, nearly 99% of them found once; the top ten carry 0.45%. With respect to this clone: Its specificity is not known.

The CDR3 covers 15 residues. Germline V gives CDR1 SQVTM, CDR2 ANQGSEA. Between the trimmed V and J ends, which lost 4 bases and 9 bases, there was a span of 22 bases. The sequenced sample was naive CD4+ T cells sorted from blood. This sample's subset: CD45RA+ positively selected. This receptor was obtained from a man aged 30-40 years in good health. The chain joins TRBV29-1 to TRBJ2-1; D might be TRBD1 (6 bases). The CDR3 DNA reads TGCAGCGTTGCCGGACAGTCCGGCGGGTGGGGTGAGCAGTTCTTC. As protein: CSVAGQSGGWGEQFF.